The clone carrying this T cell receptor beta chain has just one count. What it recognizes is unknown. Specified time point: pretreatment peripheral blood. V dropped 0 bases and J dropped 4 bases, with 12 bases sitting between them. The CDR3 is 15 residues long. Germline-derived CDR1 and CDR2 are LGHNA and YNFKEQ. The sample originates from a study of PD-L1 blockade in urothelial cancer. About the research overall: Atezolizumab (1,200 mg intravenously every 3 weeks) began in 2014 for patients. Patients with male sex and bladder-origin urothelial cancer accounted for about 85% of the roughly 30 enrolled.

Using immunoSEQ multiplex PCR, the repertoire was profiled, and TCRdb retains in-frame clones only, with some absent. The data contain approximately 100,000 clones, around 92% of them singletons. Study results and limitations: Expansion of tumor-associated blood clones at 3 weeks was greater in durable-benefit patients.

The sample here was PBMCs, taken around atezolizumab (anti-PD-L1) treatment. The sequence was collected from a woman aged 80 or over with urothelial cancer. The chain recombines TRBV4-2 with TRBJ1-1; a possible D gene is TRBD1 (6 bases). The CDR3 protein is CASSQDYRGGTEAFF. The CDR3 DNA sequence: TGTGCCAGCAGCCAAGATTATAGGGGGGGCACTGAAGCTTTCTTT.